Included here is one T cell receptor (beta chain) sequence, with context. Its target is unknown. Losses at the gene ends were 7 bases for V and 4 bases for J; bases not matched to a gene: 12. The V gene's germline CDR1 is SQVTM and CDR2 ANQGSEA. The CDR3 sequence is 14 residues long. Relying on iRepertoire HTBI primers and Arm-PCR of CDR3 regions, the team built TCR beta libraries. TCRdb reprocessed the multiplex PCR reads with MiXCR, giving one entry per CDR3 protein. The table lists approximately 470,000 distinct CDR3 sequences, roughly 16% of them singletons. These data originate in a study of regulatory T cells in long-lasting Graves disease. General study points: Possibly, accuracy suffered from the small sample size.

Time point described: newly diagnosed GD, antithyroid drugs for less than 3 months. The TCR library used RNA extracted from PBMCs. These data also featured in a second study, about T cells in Graves' hyperthyroidism and ophthalmopathy.

The sequencing here drew on peripheral blood mononuclear cells (PBMCs), taken at new diagnosis, from a patient treated with antithyroid drugs. The rearrangement joins TRBV29-1 to TRBJ2-7, with 8 bases aligning to TRBD1. The source of this sequence is a man in his forties with Graves disease. The CDR3 coding sequence is TGCAGCGCATTGACAGGGGCCGGCGGTTACGAGCAGTACTTC. It translates to CSALTGAGGYEQYF.